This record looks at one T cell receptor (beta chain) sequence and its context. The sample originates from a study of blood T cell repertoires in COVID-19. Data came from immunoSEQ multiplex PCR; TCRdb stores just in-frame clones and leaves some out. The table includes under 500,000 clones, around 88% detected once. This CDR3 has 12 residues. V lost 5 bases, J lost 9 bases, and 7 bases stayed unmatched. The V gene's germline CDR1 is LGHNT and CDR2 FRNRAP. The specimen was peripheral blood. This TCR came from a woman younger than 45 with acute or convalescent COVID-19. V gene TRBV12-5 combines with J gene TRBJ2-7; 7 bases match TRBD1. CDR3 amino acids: CASGIGTAGQYF. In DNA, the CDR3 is TGTGCTAGTGGTATCGGGACAGCCGGGCAGTACTTC.